This T cell receptor beta chain stems from a study of shared clonotypes between healthy human individuals. TCRdb keeps only in-frame clones here, not all; method: immunoSEQ multiplex PCR. Of about 2 million clones in the sample, about 94% are singletons; the top ten hold 1.1%. The naive CD8 subset, CD45RO-negative cells positively selected for CCR7, excluded terminally differentiated effector memory CD45RA+ cells. Sequencing input: naive CD8+ T cells sorted from blood. The TCR comes from a man aged 18 to 35 in good health.

The CDR3 nucleotides are TGTGCCACGGGGGAGGGAAACGAGCAGTACTTC. Translated: CATGEGNEQYF. The chain uses TRBV15 and TRBJ2-7; TRBD2 aligns across 7 bases. V dropped 9 bases and J dropped 5; count of bases not matched to a gene: 4. The V gene's germline CDR1 is LNHNV and CDR2 YYDKDF (reference sequence). The CDR3 has 11 residues.